Included here is one TCR beta chain sequence, with context. What antigen it recognizes has not been identified. No much larger clone exists at a distance of one base, and base qualities are not known. V loses 0 bases of germline sequence and J loses 6 bases, and the interval between the two ends is 8 bases. Inclusive of the bounding cysteine and phenylalanine, the CDR3 is 14 residues long. Only the CDR3 DNA is retained, 42 bases long and in frame from the first base. CDR1 LGHDT and CDR2 YNNKEL were looked up in the germline V gene (reference sequence). Every donor in the study was a healthy Caucasian. The twin cohort consisted of three pairs of female monozygotic twins, all aged roughly 18 to 30 years. Miltenyi CD45RO+ enrichment and human naive T-cell isolation kits were used to isolate memory (CD45RO+) and naive T cells from PBMC. This sample stems from a study of identical twins (dated by TCRdb to the mid-2010s). About the investigation overall: To test whether fetal clonotypes persist, this study deep-sequenced TCR alpha and beta repertoires from monozygotic twins, from unrelated adults of various ages, and from cord blood. To rule out contamination, the twin experiments were replicated at different times with different library preparation protocols. The full study reports these points: Conclusions relied on cross-sectional statistical analysis, since the same donors could not be followed over many years. Compared with coincidental sharing between unrelated individuals, out-of-frame TCR alpha sequences shared between twins showed an excess of sequences with low generation probability. Fewer insertions were carried by abundant cord blood beta clonotypes; a weaker similar trend was observed in young adult naive repertoires, while no such trend was observed in memory repertoires. A weaker excess of twin sharing was found in beta out-of-frame sequences because the signal-to-noise ratio was lowered by fewer shared sequences. Zero-insertion analyses could be partly confounded by invariant T cells such as MAIT and iNKT, although diverse VJ usage argued against such confounding for most clonotypes. Recombination models systematically underestimated out-of-frame TCR alpha sharing in monozygotic twins but agreed with sharing between unrelated individuals.

Library construction relied on 5' RACE. The run used an Illumina HiSeq 2000. Template switching added a universal primer binding site, and the final cDNA carried a unique molecular identifier that allowed TCR cDNA molecules to be counted accurately. Specific primers in the conserved constant-segment region were used to synthesize first-strand cDNA for the TCR alpha and beta chains. To control for contamination, every cDNA library carried two barcodes: a SMART-Mk sample barcode plus Illumina barcodes. TruSeq adapter sequences and Illumina sample barcodes were added in two successive PCR steps. The TCR alpha and beta cDNA libraries were sequenced on the Illumina HiSeq platform using custom primers. Concerning the study's data processing: Unique molecular identifiers were extracted from raw reads with MiGEC, and CDR3 positions were determined with MiXCR. Recombination models were inferred per individual with the repgenHMM and IGoR tools using an EM algorithm. The analysis of shared clonotypes was done with the tcR package in R, with sharing normalized by the product of cloneset sizes. To study raw recombination free of thymic and clonal selection effects, out-of-frame nonproductive sequences were analyzed. In-frame beta chains were kept once TCRdb had trimmed the public reads at Q25 with fastp and called clones with MiXCR. Every distinct CDR3 protein forms one entry, paired with its most common genes and DNA. The V and J calls and clone size are TCRdb's, not the authors'. Here the sample has 200,000 to 250,000 distinct CDR3 sequences; about 7.5% occur a single time. More than 1.5% of the sample rests with the top ten.

These data also featured in a second study, about yellow fever vaccine responses in identical twins. That second publication adds: According to the authors, in identical twins the way T cells responded to vaccination appeared partly convergent and partly personalized. Focusing on identical twins, the study followed the T cell clones that responded to the vaccine, and did so with precision.

The specimen was memory (CD45RO+) T cells sorted from blood. Interpreted using the paper, the cell subset or site label stands for: CD45RO+ enriched T cells. This chain is built from TRBV3-1 and TRBJ2-2; the D gene cannot be resolved reliably. The sequence was collected from a young woman in good health. The sequenced DNA: TGTGCCAGCAGCCAAGAAATGCAAGCCGGGGAGCTGTTTTTT. This sequence encodes CASSQEMQAGELFF.